This T cell receptor beta chain came from a study of monozygotic twins with inflammatory bowel disease. Study outcomes and limitations: Immunosuppressive treatment differences may have increased patient repertoire variability. In these data, no single strong IBD-associated signal or clonotype received support.

To note about this clonotype: The antigen is unknown.

The CDR3 consists of 12 residues. Germline CDR1 is LGHDT and CDR2 is YNNKEL (reference sequence). From 3500 ng of total RNA, each TCR library was prepared. Each UMI, carrying a 6-nucleotide sample barcode, came from template switching. TCRdb re-called the 5' RACE reads and gives one entry per CDR3 protein, without DNA. The sample includes 300,000 to 400,000 distinct CDR3 sequences. The V call is TRBV3-1, the J call TRBJ1-6. The sequencing sample was made of blood. The clonotype was recovered from a human donor with ulcerative colitis or Crohn's disease, or a healthy co-twin of an affected twin (not recorded which). The CDR3 here is CASSQVSSPLHF. Looking up the rest from reference TRBV3-1 and TRBJ1-6 gives the full variable domain: DTAVSQTPKYLVTQMGNDKSIKCEQNLGHDTMYWYKQDSKKFLKIMFSYNNKELIINETVPNRFSPKSPDKAHLNLHINSLELGDSAVYFCASSQVSSPLHFGNGTRLTVT.